This passage covers 18 T cell receptor beta chains from one sample sequenced in a study of early T cells in non-severe SARS-CoV-2 infection. TCRdb redid the calling of the 5' RACE reads with MiXCR, one entry per CDR3 protein. The sample yields tens of thousands of distinct CDR3 sequences, around 12% seen once. Sequenced: whole blood. The receptors were sampled from an adult who was a healthcare worker with PCR-confirmed SARS-CoV-2 infection or an uninfected control (not recorded which).

V is TRBV20-1 and J is TRBJ1-2, with D unclear. The CDR3 length is 13 residues. V lost 0 bases and J 0 bases, leaving 5 bases between the germline ends. Per the germline V gene, CDR1 is DFQATT and CDR2 is SNEGSKA (reference sequence). This CDR3 reads CSARDVANYGYTF. In DNA, the CDR3 is TGCAGTGCTAGAGATGTGGCTAACTATGGCTACACCTTC.

The chain has TRBV28 and TRBJ2-3; D is possibly TRBD1 (6 bases). The CDR3 runs 18 residues. In germline, CDR1 is MDHEN, CDR2 SYDVKM. The V and J ends lost 5 bases and 2 bases respectively, with 23 bases between them. Here the CDR3 reads CASSTRDPNVGATDTQYF. CDR3 coding DNA: TGTGCCAGCAGTACCCGGGACCCAAACGTGGGGGCCACAGATACGCAGTATTTT. Filled out from reference TRBV28 and TRBJ2-3, the complete variable domain reads DVKVTQSSRYLVKRTGEKVFLECVQDMDHENMFWYRQDPGLGLRLIYFSYDVKMKEKGDIPEGYSVSREKKERFSLILESASTNQTSMYLCASSTRDPNVGATDTQYFGPGTRLTVL.

This clonotype was picked up a small number of times. This chain uses TRBV3-1 with TRBJ1-1; D is undetermined. V shed 10 bases and J shed 1 base, with 13 bases lying between them. The CDR3 runs to 13 residues. Germline CDR1 is LGHDT and CDR2 is YNNKEL (reference sequence). Here the CDR3 reads CATQDLSNTEAFF. In DNA, the CDR3 is TGTGCCACCCAGGACCTATCGAACACTGAAGCTTTCTTT.

This chain connects TRBV18 to TRBJ2-7, with TRBD2 as a possible D gene (6 bases). From germline, CDR1 is KGHSH and CDR2 LQKENI. V lost 4 bases and J 1 base, leaving 11 bases between the germline ends. The CDR3 runs to 14 residues. The CDR3 here is CASSLVAESYEQYF. The CDR3, as DNA: TGTGCCAGCTCACTAGTAGCGGAATCCTACGAGCAGTACTTC.

Written as DNA, the CDR3 is TGTGCCAGCAGTGAGGGACAGACTGAAGCTTTCTTT. It translates to CASSEGQTEAFF. The chain couples TRBV6-1 to TRBJ1-1, with TRBD1 matching over 7 bases. The CDR3 is 12 amino acids. CDR1 MNHNS and CDR2 SASEGT come from the germline V gene. The ends lost 3 bases at V and 5 bases at J; junction bases unmatched: 0.

The V and J genes are TRBV3-1 and TRBJ2-1; D may be TRBD2 (6 bases). This CDR3 is built from 15 residues. The ends were cut back, 3 bases at V and 5 bases at J, with 14 bases in the middle. Germline loops: CDR1 LGHDT, CDR2 YNNKEL (reference sequence). The CDR3 sequence is CASSHLPSDHNEQFF. In DNA form, the CDR3 reads TGTGCCAGCAGCCACCTTCCTAGCGACCACAATGAGCAGTTCTTC.

The rearrangement uses TRBV20-1 and TRBJ1-1, with no clear D. CDR3 size: 13 residues. The germline gives CDR1 DFQATT, CDR2 SNEGSKA (reference sequence). V lost 2 bases to trimming and J lost 3 bases, with 10 bases between them. For the CDR3, the DNA is TGCAGTGCTAGACCGGGTTTGGACACTGAAGCTTTCTTT. As protein: CSARPGLDTEAFF.

V and J are TRBV29-1 and TRBJ1-5; tentative D call: TRBD1 (5 bases). Trimming removed 5 bases from V and 7 bases from J, with 18 bases in between. Germline lookup yields CDR1 SQVTM and CDR2 ANQGSEA. The CDR3 extends over 14 amino acids. The CDR3 nucleotides are TGCAGCGTTCCGGGGCTCACACCAGGACAGCCCCAGCATTTT. Translated, it gives CSVPGLTPGQPQHF.

This clonotype occurred many times. This chain joins TRBV6-6 and TRBJ2-7; a possible D gene is TRBD1 (5 bases). Between the trimmed V and J ends, which lost 5 bases and 6 bases, there was a span of 14 bases. CDR3 length: 13 amino acids. Germline V gene lookup returns CDR1 MNHNY and CDR2 SVGAGI (reference sequence). As DNA, the CDR3 is TGTGCCAGCAGTCCCCGAACAAGGGGCGAGCAGTACTTC. It yields the protein CASSPRTRGEQYF.

This sequence joins TRBV27 and TRBJ2-4, with TRBD1 identical over 7 bases. This CDR3 has 16 amino acids. Per the germline V gene, CDR1 is MNHEY and CDR2 is SMNVEV (reference sequence). The V segment lost 3 bases and the J segment 3 bases; nucleotides outside the gene matches: 8. The CDR3: CASSFLPQGDKNIQYF. The CDR3 DNA is TGTGCCAGCAGTTTTTTACCTCAGGGGGACAAAAACATTCAGTACTTC.

This clonotype was observed at least ten times. The chain recombines TRBV5-1 with TRBJ2-1, with 9 bases that match TRBD1. This CDR3 has 14 amino acids. In germline, CDR1 is SGHRS, CDR2 YFSETQ. V gave up 4 bases and J gave up 6 bases; unmatched junction bases: 5. The CDR3 here is CASSPGTGLNEQFF. The CDR3 nucleotides are TGCGCCAGCAGCCCCGGGACAGGGCTCAATGAGCAGTTCTTC.

The sample holds a few counts of this clonotype. The V and J genes are TRBV3-1 and TRBJ2-1; perhaps TRBD2 as D (6 bases). Trimming stripped 2 bases from V and 3 bases from J, with 14 bases between. This CDR3 region has 16 residues. Germline V gene sequence: CDR1 LGHDT, CDR2 YNNKEL (reference sequence). In nucleotides, the CDR3 is TGTGCCAGCAGCCAAATAGCGGTGGCCGACTACAATGAGCAGTTCTTC. It codes for CASSQIAVADYNEQFF.

This clonotype was detected ten times or more. CDR3: CASSPGTGGAYGYTF. As DNA, the CDR3 is TGTGCCAGCAGCCCTGGGACAGGGGGCGCCTATGGCTACACCTTC. V and J are TRBV11-2 and TRBJ1-2, with 12 positions matching TRBD1. With 5 bases clipped from V and 4 bases from J, the junction kept 5 bases outside the gene matches. This CDR3 has 15 amino acids. Germline-derived CDR1 and CDR2 are SGHAT and FQNNGV.

Of note for this clonotype: A junction boundary mismatches the germline segment, possibly from a read error. This chain joins TRBV5-4 and TRBJ2-3; D possibly uses TRBD1 or TRBD2 (7 bases each). Looked up from germline, CDR1 is SGHNT and CDR2 is YYREEE (reference sequence). This CDR3 has 16 amino acids. CDR3 bases: TGTGCCAGCAGCTTGCGTTCGAGGGGGGGGACAGATGCGCAGTATTTT. Translated: CASSLRSRGGTDAQYF. The full variable domain, rest sourced from reference TRBV5-4 and TRBJ2-3, is ETGVTQSPTHLIKTRGQQVTLRCSSQSGHNTVSWYQQALGQGPQFIFQYYREEENGRGNFPPRFSGLQFPNYSSELNVNALELDDSALYLCASSLRSRGGTDAQYFGPGTRLTVL.

This clonotype was seen ten or more times. The chain recombines TRBV10-3 with TRBJ2-1; D is undetermined. Per germline, CDR1 ENHRY and CDR2 SYGVKD. The CDR3 extends over 15 amino acids. The V end lost 3 bases, the J end lost 3 bases, and 12 bases lay between the germline ends. CDR3 sequence reads: CAISERAVGYNEQFF. CDR3 bases: TGTGCCATCAGTGAAAGGGCCGTCGGCTACAATGAGCAGTTCTTC.

The genes are TRBV6-2 or TRBV6-3 and TRBJ2-1, with 8 bases identical to TRBD2. This CDR3 has 16 amino acids. Germline CDR1 MNHEY, CDR2 SVGEGT. V lost 5 bases and J lost 1; bases outside the gene matches: 7. CDR3 sequence: CASSSLLADSYNEQFF. DNA of the CDR3: TGTGCCAGCAGTAGCCTACTAGCGGATTCCTACAATGAGCAGTTCTTC.

This clonotype was seen repeatedly, ten times or more. This chain joins TRBV4-1 and TRBJ2-3; a possible D gene is TRBD2 (5 bases). The germline V gene encodes CDR1 MGHRA and CDR2 YSYEKL. The V and J ends lost 0 bases and 3 bases respectively, with 13 bases between them. The CDR3 has 16 amino acids. CDR3 nucleotide sequence: TGCGCCAGCAGCCAAGAGGTGGGAGTTGGGACAGATACGCAGTATTTT. Amino acids: CASSQEVGVGTDTQYF.

Comments on this clonotype: One end of the junction is discordant with germline, which a read error may explain. This chain connects TRBV11-2 to TRBJ2-4, with TRBD2 matching 15 bases. Germline V gene lookup returns CDR1 SGHAT and CDR2 FQNNGV. CDR3 size: 15 residues. CDR3 in amino acids: CASSWGLAGGRSQYF. The CDR3 DNA sequence: TGTGCTAGCAGCTGGGGACTAGCGGGAGGAAGGAGTCAGTACTTC.